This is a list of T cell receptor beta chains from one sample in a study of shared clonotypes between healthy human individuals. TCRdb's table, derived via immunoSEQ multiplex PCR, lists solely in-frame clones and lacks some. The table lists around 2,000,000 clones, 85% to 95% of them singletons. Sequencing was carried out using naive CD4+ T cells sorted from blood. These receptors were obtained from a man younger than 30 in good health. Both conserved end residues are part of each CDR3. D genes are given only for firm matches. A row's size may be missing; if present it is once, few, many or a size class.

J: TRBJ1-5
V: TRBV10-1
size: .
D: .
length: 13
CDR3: CASSVQPNQPQHF
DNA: TGCGCCAGCAGTGTACAGCCCAATCAGCCCCAGCATTTT

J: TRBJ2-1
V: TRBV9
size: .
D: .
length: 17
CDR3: CASSVGADGSPETKQFF
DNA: TGTGCCAGCAGCGTAGGGGCTGACGGGAGCCCCGAGACGAAGCAGTTCTTC

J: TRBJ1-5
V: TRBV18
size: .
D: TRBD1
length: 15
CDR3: CASSPGTGSNQPQHF
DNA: TGTGCCAGCTCCCCGGGGACAGGGAGCAATCAGCCCCAGCATTTT

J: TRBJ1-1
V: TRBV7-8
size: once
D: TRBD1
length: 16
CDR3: CASSPTSGGLGTEAFF
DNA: TGTGCCAGCAGCCCCACCTCAGGGGGGCTCGGGACTGAAGCTTTCTTT

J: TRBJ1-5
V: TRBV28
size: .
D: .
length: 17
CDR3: CASSFSYRGKGNQPQHF
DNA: TGTGCCAGCAGTTTCTCATATCGGGGGAAGGGCAATCAGCCCCAGCATTTT

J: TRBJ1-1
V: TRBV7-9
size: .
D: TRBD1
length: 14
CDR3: CASSLDRGYTEAFF
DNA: TGTGCCAGCAGCCTGGACAGGGGTTACACTGAAGCTTTCTTT

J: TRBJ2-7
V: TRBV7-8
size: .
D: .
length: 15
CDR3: CASSTAPSGSYGQYF
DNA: TGTGCCAGCAGCACCGCCCCGAGTGGTTCCTACGGGCAGTACTTC

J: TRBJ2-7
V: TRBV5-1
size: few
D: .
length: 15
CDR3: CASTKDREFSYEQYF
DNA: TGCGCCAGCACCAAAGACAGAGAATTTTCCTACGAGCAGTACTTC

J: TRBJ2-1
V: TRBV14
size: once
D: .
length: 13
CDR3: CASSQGISWGQFF
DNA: TGTGCCAGCAGCCAAGGGATTTCCTGGGGGCAGTTCTTC

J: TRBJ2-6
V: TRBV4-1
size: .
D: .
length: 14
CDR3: CASSQDEVRLVLTF
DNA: TGCGCCAGCAGCCAAGATGAGGTTCGGCTCGTCCTGACTTTC

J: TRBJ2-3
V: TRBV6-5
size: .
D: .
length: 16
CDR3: CASSYSFAPSTDTQYF
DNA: TGTGCCAGCAGTTACTCGTTCGCGCCGAGCACAGATACGCAGTATTTT

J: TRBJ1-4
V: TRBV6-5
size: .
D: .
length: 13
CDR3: CASKRTLNEKLFF
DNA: TGTGCCAGCAAGCGGACCCTGAATGAAAAACTGTTTTTT

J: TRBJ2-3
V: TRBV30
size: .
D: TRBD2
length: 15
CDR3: CAWSVDSGRADTQYF
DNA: TGTGCCTGGAGTGTAGATAGCGGGAGGGCAGATACGCAGTATTTT

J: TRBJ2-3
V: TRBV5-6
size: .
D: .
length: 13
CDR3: CASSSGDTDTQYF
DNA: TGTGCCAGCAGTAGCGGCGACACAGATACGCAGTATTTT

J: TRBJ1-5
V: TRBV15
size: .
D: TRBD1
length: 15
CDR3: CATSTPGQLGQPQHF
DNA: TGTGCCACCAGCACGCCGGGACAGCTGGGTCAGCCCCAGCATTTT

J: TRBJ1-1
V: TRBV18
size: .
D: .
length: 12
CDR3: CASSPGAFEAFF
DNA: TGTGCCAGCTCTCCTGGGGCCTTTGAAGCTTTCTTT

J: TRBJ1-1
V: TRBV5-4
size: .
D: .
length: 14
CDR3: CASSPGGQNTEAFF
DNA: TGTGCCAGCAGCCCGGGGGGACAGAACACTGAAGCTTTCTTT

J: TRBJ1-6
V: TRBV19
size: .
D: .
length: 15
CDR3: CASSVGQTAPSPLHF
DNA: TGTGCCAGTAGTGTGGGACAAACCGCCCCCTCACCCCTCCACTTT

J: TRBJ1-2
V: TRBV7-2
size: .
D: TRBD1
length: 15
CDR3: CASSLSDRATYGYTF
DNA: TGTGCCAGCAGCTTAAGCGACAGGGCTACCTATGGCTACACCTTC